These 5 T cell receptor beta chains were all obtained from the same sample, sequenced in a study of tumor and adjacent non-tumor tissue in lung cancer. TCRbeta libraries were built with three rounds of nested PCR, modified from ARM-PCR. TCRdb reprocessed the multiplex PCR reads via MiXCR and lists one record per CDR3 protein. The table records about 110,000 distinct CDR3 sequences, 60% to 65% of them present only once. The template was RNA from unsorted bulk tissue. The normal lung tissue was taken more than 3 cm from the tumor edge. Sequenced sample: distant non-tumor lung tissue. These receptors were obtained from a man aged 55-75 years with non-small cell lung cancer.

Concerning this clonotype: The germline gene is not matched at one end of the junction; a read error may be the cause. This chain joins TRBV6-6 and TRBJ2-7; the D call may be TRBD1 or TRBD2 (5 bases each). The CDR3 contains 14 residues. The germline CDR1 and CDR2 sequences are MNHNY and SVGAGI (reference sequence). CDR3 in DNA: TGTGCCAGCTGTTACTCGAGGGGTCCCTACGAGCAGTGCTTC. Protein sequence: CASCYSRGPYEQCF.

Turning to this clonotype: The junction and the germline gene differ at one end; a read error may be behind it. V and J are TRBV11-3 and TRBJ1-1; no firm D call. CDR1 SGHNT and CDR2 YENEEA come from the germline V gene. The CDR3 is made up of 13 amino acids. Written as DNA, the CDR3 is TGTCCCAGCAGCTTAGATACCTGGGAGGTAGCCTTCTTT. Its protein product is CPSSLDTWEVAFF.

J is TRBJ2-3 and V is TRBV12-3 or TRBV12-4, with 10 bases identical to TRBD2. Unmatched junction bases numbered 9, after V lost 9 bases and J lost 6 bases. CDR3 length equals 14 residues. The CDR3 DNA reads as TGTGCCAGGAGTACCGGGACTAGCGTCGATACGCAGTATTTT. Its protein product is CARSTGTSVDTQYF.

In this sample, this clonotype turned up once. One junction end disagrees with the germline gene, perhaps due to a read error. The chain couples TRBV11-1 to TRBJ2-6, with D maybe TRBD2 (6 bases). The CDR3 spans 16 residues. In germline, CDR1 is SGHAT, CDR2 FQDESV (reference sequence). CDR3 nucleotide sequence: TGTGCCAGTAGCTTCGGGGGAAGCTCTGGGGTCAACGTCCCGACTTTC. It encodes CASSFGGSSGVNVPTF.

As for this clonotype: An end of the junction does not agree with germline; a read error may underlie this. The gene calls are TRBV12-3 or TRBV12-4 and TRBJ1-2, with D tentatively TRBD1 (5 bases). The CDR3 has 13 residues. The DNA for the CDR3 is TGTGCCAGCAGTTTAGGTCAGGGTTATGGCTACGCCTTC. Translated, it gives CASSLGQGYGYAF.